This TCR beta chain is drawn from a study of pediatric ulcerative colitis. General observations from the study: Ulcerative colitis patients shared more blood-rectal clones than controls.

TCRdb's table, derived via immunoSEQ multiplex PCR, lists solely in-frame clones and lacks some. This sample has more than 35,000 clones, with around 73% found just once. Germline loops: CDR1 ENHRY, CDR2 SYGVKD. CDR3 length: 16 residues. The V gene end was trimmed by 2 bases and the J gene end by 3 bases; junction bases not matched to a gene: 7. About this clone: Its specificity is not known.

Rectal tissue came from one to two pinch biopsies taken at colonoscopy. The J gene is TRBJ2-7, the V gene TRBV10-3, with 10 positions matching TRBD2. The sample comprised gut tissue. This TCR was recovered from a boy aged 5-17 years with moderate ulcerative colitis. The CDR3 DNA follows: TGTGCCATCAGTGAGAGGGCTAGCGGGAGTCTCTACGAGCAGTACTTC. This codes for CAISERASGSLYEQYF.